Sequencing of this T cell receptor (beta chain) was carried out in a study of OX40 agonist ivuxolimab in advanced cancers. About the study: Dosing consisted of intravenous ivuxolimab at 0.01 to 10 mg/kg every 2 weeks. Participants averaged 60 years of age (range about 23 to 80) and were approximately 81% male. Study observations and caveats: Some patients who did not respond also had low normalized T-cell clonal expansion.

As for this clone: Antigen: not known.

Anyone with autoimmune disease history or systemic immunosuppression was excluded. The germline gives CDR1 LGHNA, CDR2 YSLEER. Trimming cost V 3 bases and J 3 bases, with 12 bases left between them. The CDR3 spans 14 residues. The repertoire was sequenced with immunoSEQ multiplex PCR; TCRdb's copy has only in-frame clones and lacks some. The table lists some 45,000 clones, about 79% of them singletons. The TCR was taken from an adult with an advanced solid tumor such as melanoma, head and neck, liver or kidney cancer. Specimen: CD4+ or CD8+ T cells sorted from blood, collected in a trial of the OX40 agonist ivuxolimab. This chain joins TRBV4-3 and TRBJ2-7; D not resolved. This CDR3 is CASSQFLLGYEQYF. The CDR3 bases are TGCGCCAGCAGCCAGTTCCTGTTGGGCTACGAGCAGTACTTC.